Below, one T cell receptor beta chain is given with its context. The target antigen is unknown. The identical CDR3 is also encoded by other nucleotide sequences in the sample. Genomic DNA of every subset was divided equally among multiple immunoSEQ plates. Assay: immunoSEQ multiplex PCR; the TCRdb copy retains only in-frame clones and omits some. The data hold about 580,000 clones, with roughly 98% observed a single time. Trimming shortened V by 4 bases and J by 4 bases, and 8 bases separated the two germline ends. Germline loops: CDR1 SQVTM, CDR2 ANQGSEA. CDR3 length: 11 residues. The record originates from a study of shared clonotypes between healthy human individuals. As for the study in general: For every donor, three CD4 naive, three CD4 memory, two CD8 naive and one CD8 memory plates were used.

CD45RO-negative cells were positively selected for CCR7, leaving out terminally differentiated effector memory CD45RA+ cells. Study conclusions and caveats: All-four-donor shared clonotypes had higher generation probabilities than non-shared clonotypes did. Naive subsets generally exceeded memory subsets in estimated richness.

The sample consisted of naive CD8+ T cells sorted from blood. The V gene is TRBV29-1, the J gene TRBJ2-7; D assignment may be TRBD1 or TRBD2 (5 bases each). The origin of this receptor is a man in his thirties or forties in good health. This CDR3 reads CSVVRGYEQYF. CDR3 nucleotides: TGCAGCGTTGTGAGGGGTTACGAGCAGTACTTC.